Below, one TCR beta chain is given with its context. Antigen unknown. Sequenced by immunoSEQ multiplex PCR; TCRdb stores in-frame clones only, minus some. In the table there are around 220,000 clones, 88% of which are singletons. This sample is part of a study of cytomegalovirus exposure and HLA in healthy donors. Across the study: Later, an analysis reported that the 110 or so validation repertoires had used the same platform as the 550 to 750 first-cohort repertoires. Study-level findings and limits: Cytomegalovirus status was reportedly diagnosed by the classifier with high specificity and sensitivity. That first-cohort TCR clusters tended to co-occur in the 95 to 150 validation repertoires was found in a later analysis. In vitro checks showed that a few CMV-associated chains really do target CMV antigens.

The receptor was derived from a woman between 18 and 29 years old in good health and CMV-seronegative. Sequenced sample: PBMCs.

CDR3 loop: CASSIGRQGEREQYF. The DNA of the CDR3 is TGTGCCAGTAGTATAGGCCGACAGGGCGAGAGGGAGCAGTACTTC. This chain uses TRBV19 with TRBJ2-7, with 7 nucleotides matching TRBD1. Germline CDR1 reads LNHDA; CDR2 reads SQIVND (reference sequence). This CDR3 region has 15 residues. V gave up 1 base and J gave up 7 bases; unmatched junction bases: 10.